These 26 T cell receptor beta chains were all obtained from the same sample, sequenced in a study of Ad26.COV2.S vaccination and SARS-CoV-2 variants (dated by TCRdb to the early 2020s). This specimen's treatment or condition label, interpreted: 19 received Ad26.COV2.S at low or high dose, single or two shots; a few received placebo; per-sample allocation not given. For vaccine and placebo recipients, the sequenced repertoires came from samples collected on day 63 after the first injection. Libraries were made using the immunoSEQ multiplex PCR assay. TCRdb limited this immuneACCESS table to in-frame rearrangements with V and J called. A share of clones is missing; checked studies link under half to unresolved V genes, and the rest is unexplained. The sample includes hundreds of thousands of clones, with around 90% observed a single time. Clones ranked in the top ten supply roughly 1.5% of the sample.

This sample comprised peripheral blood, obtained in a trial of Ad26.COV2.S vaccine versus placebo. The receptors were gathered from a person between 18 and 65 years old who received the Ad26.COV2.S COVID-19 vaccine or a placebo.

This chain uses TRBV4-3 with TRBJ1-1; 9 bases map to TRBD1. The CDR3 has 15 amino acids. Trimming took 4 bases from V and 2 from J; bases not matched to a gene: 5. Germline-derived CDR1 and CDR2 are LGHNA and YSLEER. In DNA form, the CDR3 reads TGCGCCAGCAGCCTAGGGACAGGGATAAACACTGAAGCTTTCTTT. Translating it yields CASSLGTGINTEAFF.

The CDR3 sequence is CASSATRGGGANVLTF. The DNA for the CDR3 is TGTGCCAGCAGTGCTACGAGGGGTGGCGGGGCCAACGTCCTGACTTTC. The rearrangement joins TRBV2 to TRBJ2-6, with D perhaps TRBD1 or TRBD2 (5 bases each). Germline assignment: CDR1 SNHLY and CDR2 FYNNEI. The CDR3 consists of 16 residues. Trimming stripped 4 bases from V and 4 bases from J, with 14 bases between. The variable domain in full, with the rest retrieved from reference TRBV2 and TRBJ2-6, is EPEVTQTPSHQVTQMGQEVILRCVPISNHLYFYWYRQILGQKVEFLVSFYNNEISEKSEIFDDQFSVERPDGSNFTLKIRSTKLEDSAMYFCASSATRGGGANVLTFGAGSRLTVL.

This clone occurred once. The rearrangement joins TRBV11-1 to TRBJ2-7; 15 bases fit TRBD2. The CDR3 contains 15 residues. Trimming removed 4 bases from V and 5 bases from J; junction bases left unmatched: 3. Germline V lookup: CDR1 SGHAT, CDR2 FQDESV (reference sequence). CDR3 loop: CASSSGLAGGDEQYF. CDR3 nucleotide sequence: TGTGCCAGCAGCTCCGGACTAGCGGGAGGGGACGAGCAGTACTTC.

The V and J genes are TRBV5-5 and TRBJ2-5, with D possibly TRBD1 on 5 matching bases. The V end was cut by 5 bases, the J end by 1 base, with 9 bases between. Germline V CDR1 and CDR2: SGHKS, YYEKEE (reference sequence). There are 13 residues in the CDR3. CDR3 sequence reads: CASRQGVQETQYF. CDR3 nucleotide sequence: TGTGCCAGCAGACAAGGGGTCCAAGAGACCCAGTACTTC. The whole variable domain, remainder taken from reference TRBV5-5 and TRBJ2-5, is DAGVTQSPTHLIKTRGQQVTLRCSPISGHKSVSWYQQVLGQGPQFIFQYYEKEERGRGNFPDRFSARQFPNYSSELNVNALLLGDSALYLCASRQGVQETQYFGPGTRLLVL.

The chain carries TRBV24-1 and TRBJ2-7; D is perhaps TRBD2 (7 bases). V was shortened by 7 bases and J by 6 bases, with 15 bases between the two germline ends. This CDR3 region has 13 residues. The germline gives CDR1 KGHDR, CDR2 SFDVKD. The CDR3 DNA reads as TGTGCCACCAGGGCCCGGGGGGCCCCCGAGCAGTACTTC. It yields the protein CATRARGAPEQYF.

The chain uses TRBV19 and TRBJ2-1; D uncertain. From germline, CDR1 is LNHDA and CDR2 SQIVND (reference sequence). V lost 3 bases and J 2 bases, leaving 11 bases between the germline ends. The CDR3 length is 15 residues. The CDR3 spells CASSIDVSTYNEQFF. The DNA for the CDR3 is TGTGCCAGTAGTATCGACGTATCTACCTACAATGAGCAGTTCTTC.

This clone has more than one count but fewer than ten. This rearrangement joins TRBV7-9 to TRBJ2-4; a weak D match, TRBD1 (6 bases). Germline lookup yields CDR1 SEHNR and CDR2 FQNEAQ (reference sequence). V lost 5 bases to trimming and J lost 5 bases, with 16 bases between them. The CDR3 contains 15 residues. CDR3 bases: TGTGCCAGCAGCAAAGGACAGTCTAATGAAAACATTCAGTACTTC. This encodes CASSKGQSNENIQYF.

This chain joins TRBV19 and TRBJ2-1, with 10 bases that match TRBD2. The CDR3 is 19 amino acids. Losses at the gene ends were 3 bases for V and 3 bases for J; bases not matched to a gene: 14. CDR1 is LNHDA, CDR2 SQIVND, per germline (reference sequence). CDR3 in DNA: TGTGCCAGTAGTATGCCCCTCGGACTAGCGGACCGTTACTACAATGAGCAGTTCTTC. Its protein product is CASSMPLGLADRYYNEQFF. The full variable domain, completed using reference TRBV19 and TRBJ2-1, is DGGITQSPKYLFRKEGQNVTLSCEQNLNHDAMYWYRQDPGQGLRLIYYSQIVNDFQKGDIAEGYSVSREKKESFPLTVTSAQKNPTAFYLCASSMPLGLADRYYNEQFFGPGTRLTVL.

The chain links TRBV7-2 to TRBJ1-3, with D perhaps TRBD1 (5 bases). Germline V gives CDR1 SGHTA, CDR2 FQGNSA. Trimming shortened V by 1 base and J by 0 bases, and 13 bases separated the two germline ends. The CDR3 extends over 17 amino acids. CDR3: CASSLEGRGVSGNTIYF. The DNA for the CDR3 is TGTGCCAGCAGCTTAGAAGGTAGAGGGGTCTCTGGAAACACCATATATTTT.

Of note for this clone: Other DNA sequences in this sample translate to the same CDR3. The V call is TRBV18, the J call TRBJ2-5; D is possibly TRBD1 (6 bases). Germline CDR1 and CDR2: KGHSH and LQKENI. The CDR3 contains 13 residues. Trimming took off 3 bases at V and 5 bases at J, with 10 bases between the two ends. As DNA, the CDR3 is TGTGCCAGCTCACCGGACAGTCAGGAGACCCAGTACTTC. This sequence encodes CASSPDSQETQYF. Together with reference TRBV18 and TRBJ2-5, the CDR3 gives the full variable domain: NAGVMQNPRHLVRRRGQEARLRCSPMKGHSHVYWYRQLPEEGLKFMVYLQKENIIDESGMPKERFSAEFPKEGPSILRIQQVVRGDSAAYFCASSPDSQETQYFGPGTRLLVL.

In regard to this clone: Germline and junction disagree at one end, which may indicate a read error. V usage is TRBV5-1 and J usage is TRBJ2-3, with 8 bases matching TRBD2. Per germline, CDR1 SGHRS and CDR2 YFSETQ. This CDR3 contains 15 residues. The DNA of the CDR3 is TGCGCCAGCCGCTTAGATAGCGGGGGCACAGATACGCAGTATTTT. Residues: CASRLDSGGTDTQYF.

The rearrangement uses TRBV2 and TRBJ2-5; 7 bases are a match to TRBD1. The germline V gene encodes CDR1 SNHLY and CDR2 FYNNEI. CDR3 length: 15 amino acids. Trimming cost V 6 bases and J 7 bases; bases outside gene matches: 14. CDR3 residues: CASRGPGQIFGTQYF. CDR3 bases: TGTGCCAGCAGAGGGCCGGGACAGATTTTCGGGACCCAGTACTTC.

The genes are TRBV25-1 and TRBJ2-5; D tentatively reads TRBD1 or TRBD2 (6 bases each). CDR3 length: 16 amino acids. V was pared by 1 base and J by 4 bases, with 16 bases between. CDR1 MGHDK and CDR2 SYGVNS come from the germline V gene. The CDR3 loop reads CASSELRGALPETQYF. The CDR3 DNA follows: TGTGCCAGCAGTGAATTAAGGGGGGCCCTCCCAGAGACCCAGTACTTC.

This clone was counted a few times. This sample also contains other DNA sequences that code for the same CDR3. The CDR3 DNA sequence: TGTGCCAGCCGACAGGGGGCAGGCGAGCAGTACTTC. Amino acids: CASRQGAGEQYF. The chain joins TRBV19 to TRBJ2-7; 10 bases line up with TRBD1. The CDR3 has 12 amino acids. V lost 9 bases to trimming and J lost 6 bases; unmatched junction nucleotides: 5. CDR1 LNHDA and CDR2 SQIVND come from the germline V gene (reference sequence).

The chain links TRBV30 to TRBJ2-2; D is perhaps TRBD2 (6 bases). The germline V and J ends were trimmed by 6 bases and 6 bases, with 14 bases remaining between them. The CDR3 contains 13 residues. Germline-derived CDR1 and CDR2 are GTSNPN and SVGIG (reference sequence). CDR3 sequence reads: CACLGGFSGELFF. The CDR3 nucleotides are TGTGCCTGTCTAGGAGGGTTTTCCGGGGAGCTGTTTTTT. Variable domain in full (rest from reference TRBV30 and TRBJ2-2): SQTIHQWPATLVQPVGSPLSLECTVEGTSNPNLYWYRQAAGRGLQLLFYSVGIGQISSEVPQNLSASRPQDRQFILSSKKLLLSDSGFYLCACLGGFSGELFFGEGSRLTVL.

This chain joins TRBV5-1 and TRBJ2-5, with 7 bases that match TRBD1. The V segment lost 7 bases and the J segment 2 bases; nucleotides outside the gene matches: 8. This CDR3 contains 14 residues. Germline V gene data show CDR1 as SGHRS and CDR2 as YFSETQ. The CDR3 reads CASRTGTAQETQYF. The CDR3 DNA is TGCGCCAGCCGTACTGGGACAGCTCAAGAGACCCAGTACTTC.

The chain uses TRBV29-1 and TRBJ1-1, with D perhaps matching TRBD1 (6 bases). Trimming took off 4 bases at V and 3 bases at J, with 6 bases between the two ends. Germline CDR1 SQVTM, CDR2 ANQGSEA. The CDR3 is 11 residues long. In DNA, the CDR3 is TGCAGCGTTGCAGGGGACACTGAAGCTTTCTTT. This translates into CSVAGDTEAFF.

The J gene is TRBJ2-7, the V gene TRBV5-1; D is undetermined. The CDR3 covers 14 residues. CDR1 is SGHRS and CDR2 is YFSETQ in the germline V gene. The V end was cut by 0 bases, the J end by 0 bases, with 7 bases between. CDR3 in amino acids: CASSLAGSSYEQYF. CDR3 coding DNA: TGCGCCAGCAGCTTGGCCGGCAGCTCCTACGAGCAGTACTTC.

This clone was recorded once. J is TRBJ2-5 and V is TRBV7-2, with TRBD2 identical over 15 bases. Looked up from germline, CDR1 is SGHTA and CDR2 is FQGNSA. V was pared by 7 bases and J by 2 bases, with 11 bases of the junction left unmatched. The CDR3 runs 18 residues. The CDR3 coding sequence is TGTGCCAGCACCCTTCGGACTAGCGGGAGGGCCCCTCAAGAGACCCAGTACTTC. Protein sequence: CASTLRTSGRAPQETQYF.

The chain has TRBV15 and TRBJ1-4; D gene ambiguous. Germline CDR1 reads LNHNV; CDR2 reads YYDKDF (reference sequence). The CDR3 length is 17 residues. Trimming cost V 0 bases and J 0 bases, with 11 bases left between them. In DNA form, the CDR3 reads TGTGCCACCAGCAGAGATATGAGTGGAGCAACTAATGAAAAACTGTTTTTT. This sequence encodes CATSRDMSGATNEKLFF.

The chain carries TRBV7-2 and TRBJ2-3; 8 nucleotides match TRBD1. The germline gives CDR1 SGHTA, CDR2 FQGNSA. J was trimmed by 0 bases and V by 5 bases; bases with no gene match: 7. The CDR3 extends over 16 amino acids. The CDR3 DNA reads as TGTGCCAGCAGCCCCCCCCGGACAGGGAGCACAGATACGCAGTATTTT. Its protein is CASSPPRTGSTDTQYF.

The rearrangement links TRBV10-2 to TRBJ1-3; TRBD1 is a possible D gene (6 bases). The CDR3 totals 15 residues. Germline V lookup: CDR1 WSHSY, CDR2 SAAADI. The V end was cut by 1 base, the J end by 3 bases, with 10 bases between. DNA for the CDR3: TGCGCCAGCAGTGAGTTAAGGACAGTTGGAAACACCATATATTTT. Its translation is CASSELRTVGNTIYF.

This clone was found once. Other DNA variants within this sample encode the same CDR3. V gene TRBV19 combines with J gene TRBJ1-5; possibly TRBD1 for D (5 bases). The germline CDR1 and CDR2 sequences are LNHDA and SQIVND (reference sequence). The length of the CDR3 is 14 residues. The V end was cut by 4 bases, the J end by 0 bases, with 7 bases between. CDR3 sequence reads: CASSTDSSNQPQHF. The CDR3 DNA is TGTGCCAGTAGTACCGACAGTAGCAATCAGCCCCAGCATTTT.

About this clone: At one end, the junction sequence differs from germline, possibly due to a read error. The rearrangement joins TRBV19 to TRBJ1-2; TRBD1 is a possible D gene (5 bases). The CDR3 consists of 16 residues. From germline, CDR1 is LNHDA and CDR2 SQIVND (reference sequence). CDR3 protein: CASSIGLGAAFYRYTF. CDR3 bases: TGTGCCAGTAGTATAGGTCTTGGGGCAGCGTTCTATCGCTACACCTTC.

The V call is TRBV11-2, the J call TRBJ2-7; possible D gene TRBD1, 5 bases. This CDR3 is 14 amino acids long. V was clipped by 1 base and J by 5 bases, with 12 bases between them. Looked up from germline, CDR1 is SGHAT and CDR2 is FQNNGV. CDR3 nucleotides: TGTGCCAGCAGCTTAGTTTCGACAGAGGACGAGCAGTACTTC. The encoded protein is CASSLVSTEDEQYF.

V and J are TRBV6-1 and TRBJ2-7; D assignment may be TRBD1 or TRBD2 (5 bases each). Trimming left V 6 bases short and J 0 bases short, with 15 bases between. CDR1 is MNHNS and CDR2 is SASEGT in the germline V gene. The CDR3 has 15 amino acids. CDR3 sequence (DNA): TGTGCCAGCAGAGACTTTGGGACGAGCTCCTACGAGCAGTACTTC. The encoded protein is CASRDFGTSSYEQYF.